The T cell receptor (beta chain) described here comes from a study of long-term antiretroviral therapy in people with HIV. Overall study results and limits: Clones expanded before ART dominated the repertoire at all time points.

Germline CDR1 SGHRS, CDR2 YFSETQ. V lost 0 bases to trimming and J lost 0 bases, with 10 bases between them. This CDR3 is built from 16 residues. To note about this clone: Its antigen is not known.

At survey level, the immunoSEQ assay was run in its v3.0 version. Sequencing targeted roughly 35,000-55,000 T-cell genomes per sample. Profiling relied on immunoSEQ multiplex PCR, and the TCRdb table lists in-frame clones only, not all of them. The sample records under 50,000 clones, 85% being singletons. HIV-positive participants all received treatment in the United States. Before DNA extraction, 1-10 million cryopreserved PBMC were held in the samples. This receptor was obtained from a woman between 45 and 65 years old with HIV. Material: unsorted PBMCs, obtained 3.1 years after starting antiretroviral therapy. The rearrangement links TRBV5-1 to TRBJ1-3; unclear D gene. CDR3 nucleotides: TGCGCCAGCAGCTTGGACGGGCTCCACTCTGGAAACACCATATATTTT. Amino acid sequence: CASSLDGLHSGNTIYF. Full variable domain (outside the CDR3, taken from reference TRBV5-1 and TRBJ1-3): KAGVTQTPRYLIKTRGQQVTLSCSPISGHRSVSWYQQTPGQGLQFLFEYFSETQRNKGNFPGRFSGRQFSNSRSEMNVSTLELGDSALYLCASSLDGLHSGNTIYFGEGSWLTVV.